Sequencing of this T cell receptor (beta chain) was carried out in a study of T cell responses to AZD1222 COVID-19 vaccine. Comment on this clone: Its antigen is not identified.

Data came from immunoSEQ multiplex PCR; TCRdb stores just in-frame clones and leaves some out. The table records 120,000 to 150,000 clones, about 93% of them present only once. Whole-study findings and limits: No repertoire was sampled before or during the peak T cell response, only after it. The study reported that nearly half of spike-specific TCRs target unmutated variant regions. Clonal diversity was possibly underestimated, and white British individuals and females predominated among donors.

CDR1 is SGHRS and CDR2 is YFSETQ in the germline V gene. V dropped 0 bases and J dropped 4 bases, with 10 bases sitting between them. This CDR3 comprises 14 residues. This TCR was sampled from an adult in good health. The chain recombines TRBV5-1 with TRBJ2-5; D may be TRBD1 or TRBD2 (5 bases each). This material consisted of peripheral blood, taken on day 0 of AZD1222 vaccination. CDR3 sequence: CASSLAAGRETQYF. The CDR3 DNA reads as TGCGCCAGCAGCTTGGCGGCAGGGAGAGAGACCCAGTACTTC.